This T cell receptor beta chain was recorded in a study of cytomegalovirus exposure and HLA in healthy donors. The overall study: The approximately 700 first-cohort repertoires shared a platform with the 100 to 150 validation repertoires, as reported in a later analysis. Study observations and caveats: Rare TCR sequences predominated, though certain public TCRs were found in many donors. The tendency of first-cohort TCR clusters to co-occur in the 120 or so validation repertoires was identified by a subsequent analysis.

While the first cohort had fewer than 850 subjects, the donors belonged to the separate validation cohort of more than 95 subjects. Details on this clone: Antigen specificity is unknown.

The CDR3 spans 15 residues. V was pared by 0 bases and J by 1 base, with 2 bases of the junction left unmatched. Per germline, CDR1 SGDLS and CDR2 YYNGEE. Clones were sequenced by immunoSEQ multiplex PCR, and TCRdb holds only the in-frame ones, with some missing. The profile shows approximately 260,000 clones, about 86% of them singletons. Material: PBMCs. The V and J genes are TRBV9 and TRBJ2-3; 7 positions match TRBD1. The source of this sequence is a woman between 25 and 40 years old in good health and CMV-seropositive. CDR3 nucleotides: TGTGCCAGCAGCGTAGGACAGGGTGGCACAGATACGCAGTATTTT. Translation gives CASSVGQGGTDTQYF.